This T cell receptor (beta chain) appears in the sequencing data of a study of Ad26.COV2.S vaccination and SARS-CoV-2 variants. The assay was immunoSEQ multiplex PCR, and TCRdb's table has in-frame clones only and misses some. Of about 430,000 clones listed, 80% to 95% are singletons. The CDR3 runs 14 residues. From germline, CDR1 is SGHTA and CDR2 FQGNSA. Trimming cost V 2 bases and J 5 bases; bases outside gene matches: 4. Indicated treatment: approximately 18 received Ad26.COV2.S at low or high dose, single or two shots; five or six received placebo; per-sample allocation not given. The samples were gathered on day 63 after the first injection of vaccine or placebo. Donor was an adult aged 18-55 years in Boston. Ad26.COV2.S expressed prefusion-stabilized spike from the original Wuhan strain.

This specimen was peripheral blood, taken in a trial of Ad26.COV2.S vaccine versus placebo. The V call is TRBV7-2, the J call TRBJ1-1; 8 bases are shared with TRBD1. This receptor was identified in a person aged 18-65 years who received the Ad26.COV2.S COVID-19 vaccine or a placebo. CDR3 bases: TGTGCCAGCAGCTTAACAGGGGGAAGGACTGAAGCTTTCTTT. This translates into CASSLTGGRTEAFF.